The 30 T cell receptor beta chains below were found in one sample sequenced in a study of shared clonotypes between healthy human individuals. The protocol was immunoSEQ multiplex PCR, while the TCRdb copy is restricted to in-frame clones and leaves out a portion. The sample has millions of clones; about 94% are singletons. In the naive CD8 group, cells lacked CD45RO and were positively selected for CCR7, so terminally differentiated effector memory CD45RA+ cells were left out. What was sequenced was naive CD8+ T cells sorted from blood. The source of these receptors is a man younger than 30 in good health.

The chain uses TRBV30 and TRBJ2-1; no clear D gene. The V end was cut by 1 base, the J end by 1 base, with 11 bases between. Germline loops: CDR1 GTSNPN, CDR2 SVGIG (reference sequence). The CDR3 is 15 amino acids. In DNA, the CDR3 is TGTGCCTGGAGTGCAGGAGTCAGGTCCTACAATGAGCAGTTCTTC. The encoded protein is CAWSAGVRSYNEQFF.

This chain joins TRBV27 and TRBJ2-3, with TRBD2 identical over 11 bases. The CDR3 spans 16 residues. The V gene's germline CDR1 is MNHEY and CDR2 SMNVEV (reference sequence). The ends lost 6 bases at V and 2 bases at J; junction bases unmatched: 7. CDR3 in DNA: TGTGCCAGCAGGGAGGGGACTAGCGGATACACAGATACGCAGTATTTT. This sequence encodes CASREGTSGYTDTQYF.

The chain has TRBV29-1 and TRBJ2-1; 7 bases agree with TRBD1. CDR1 and CDR2 (germline): SQVTM, ANQGSEA. CDR3 size: 17 residues. Trimming removed 7 bases from V and 0 bases from J; junction bases left unmatched: 15. The chain's CDR3 is CSARPAPGQLSYNEQFF. The CDR3 DNA follows: TGCAGCGCCAGACCTGCCCCGGGACAGCTCTCCTACAATGAGCAGTTCTTC.

The gene calls are TRBV14 and TRBJ2-5; a weak D match, TRBD2 (7 bases). Deletions cut 5 bases from V and 5 bases from J, with 12 bases between. In germline, CDR1 is SGHDN, CDR2 FVKESK. CDR3 size: 13 residues. CDR3 residues: CASSGGADETQYF. CDR3 DNA sequence: TGTGCCAGCAGCGGGGGGGCCGATGAGACCCAGTACTTC. The variable domain in full, with the rest retrieved from reference TRBV14 and TRBJ2-5, is EAGVTQFPSHSVIEKGQTVTLRCDPISGHDNLYWYRRVMGKEIKFLLHFVKESKQDESGMPNNRFLAERTGGTYSTLKVQPAELEDSGVYFCASSGGADETQYFGPGTRLLVL.

This rearrangement joins TRBV5-6 to TRBJ2-1; 7 nucleotides align to TRBD1. Losses at the gene ends were 0 bases for V and 12 bases for J; bases not matched to a gene: 9. This CDR3 has 14 amino acids. Germline V gene data show CDR1 as SGHDT and CDR2 as YYEEEE. As DNA, the CDR3 is TGTGCCAGCAGCTTGGTACAGGGGTCAGATAGGCAGTTCTTC. As protein: CASSLVQGSDRQFF.

The chain carries TRBV9 and TRBJ1-2, with D perhaps matching TRBD1 (6 bases). CDR1 and CDR2 (germline): SGDLS, YYNGEE. The V gene lost 5 bases and the J gene lost 4 bases, with 15 bases spanning the gap. The CDR3 spans 14 residues. The CDR3 loop reads CASRETGKAYGYTF. CDR3 sequence (DNA): TGTGCCAGCAGGGAAACAGGGAAGGCCTATGGCTACACCTTC.

The V gene is TRBV5-6, the J gene TRBJ2-1; TRBD2 matches 10 bases. CDR3 size: 15 residues. V trimming: 0 bases; J trimming: 9 bases; junction bases outside the gene matches: 6. Germline lookup yields CDR1 SGHDT and CDR2 YYEEEE. CDR3 sequence reads: CASSLVRTSGGEQFF. The CDR3 DNA reads as TGTGCCAGCAGCTTGGTCCGGACTAGCGGAGGTGAGCAGTTCTTC. Variable domain in full (rest from reference TRBV5-6 and TRBJ2-1): DAGVTQSPTHLIKTRGQQVTLRCSPKSGHDTVSWYQQALGQGPQFIFQYYEEEERQRGNFPDRFSGHQFPNYSSELNVNALLLGDSALYLCASSLVRTSGGEQFFGPGTRLTVL.

The chain combines TRBV5-6 with TRBJ2-1; D gene ambiguous. Germline V gene data show CDR1 as SGHDT and CDR2 as YYEEEE. The CDR3 consists of 13 residues. Trimming cost V 1 base and J 4 bases, with 6 bases left between them. The CDR3 sequence: CASSLIFYNEQFF. CDR3 DNA sequence: TGTGCCAGCAGCTTGATCTTTTACAATGAGCAGTTCTTC.

The chain joins TRBV7-9 to TRBJ1-2, with 8 bases identical to TRBD1. V shed 0 bases and J 7 bases; nucleotides not matched to a gene: 4. The CDR3 runs 14 residues. Germline loops: CDR1 SEHNR, CDR2 FQNEAQ (reference sequence). CDR3 in amino acids: CASSLAGQGGGYTF. For the CDR3, the DNA is TGTGCCAGCAGCTTAGCAGGACAGGGTGGTGGCTACACCTTC.

This clone was seen more than once but under ten times. At the DNA level, this CDR3 is encoded by other sequences in the same sample as well. The chain couples TRBV9 to TRBJ2-2; D remains ambiguous. The germline CDR1 and CDR2 sequences are SGDLS and YYNGEE. Deletions cut 0 bases from V and 1 base from J, with 1 base between. The CDR3 runs to 13 residues. CDR3 amino acids: CASSVENTGELFF. DNA for the CDR3: TGTGCCAGCAGCGTAGAGAACACCGGGGAGCTGTTTTTT.

The rearrangement joins TRBV7-2 to TRBJ2-3; TRBD2 matches 10 bases. CDR3 length equals 17 residues. CDR1 and CDR2 (germline): SGHTA, FQGNSA. Unmatched junction bases numbered 11, after V lost 8 bases and J lost 0 bases. The CDR3 region has the DNA TGTGCCAGCGGTCAGGCACTAGCGGGATCGAGCACAGATACGCAGTATTTT. Amino acids: CASGQALAGSSTDTQYF.

The V gene is TRBV11-2, the J gene TRBJ1-4; no reliable D call. The ends were cut back, 0 bases at V and 3 bases at J, with 11 bases in the middle. The CDR3 has 16 residues. CDR1 is SGHAT, CDR2 FQNNGV, per germline. CDR3 residues: CASSLDLTDPNEKLFF. For the CDR3, the DNA is TGTGCCAGCAGCTTAGATCTGACGGATCCTAATGAAAAACTGTTTTTT.

J is TRBJ1-1 and V is TRBV11-2; D unresolved. Deletions cut 2 bases from V and 7 bases from J, with 8 bases between. The CDR3 is 12 residues long. From germline, CDR1 is SGHAT and CDR2 FQNNGV. This CDR3 reads CASSLISLEAFF. The CDR3 nucleotides are TGTGCCAGCAGCTTAATCTCCCTTGAAGCTTTCTTT.

The V call is TRBV11-2, the J call TRBJ2-3; no clear D gene. The CDR3 length is 14 residues. Per the germline V gene, CDR1 is SGHAT and CDR2 is FQNNGV. Trimming pared 0 bases from V and 6 bases from J, leaving 10 bases between. The DNA of the CDR3 is TGTGCCAGCAGCTTAGAGGTGGGATGGGATACGCAGTATTTT. It yields the protein CASSLEVGWDTQYF.

V and J are TRBV11-2 and TRBJ2-7; 8 bases line up with TRBD2. The CDR3 is 17 amino acids. CDR1 and CDR2 from the germline V gene are SGHAT and FQNNGV. J was trimmed by 2 bases and V by 0 bases; bases with no gene match: 9. The CDR3 nucleotides are TGTGCCAGCAGCTTAGATTATCGGATAGCGGGAACCTACGAGCAGTACTTC. This gives the protein CASSLDYRIAGTYEQYF.

V usage is TRBV6-5 and J usage is TRBJ2-1, with 10 bases lining up with TRBD1. V trimming: 5 bases; J trimming: 7 bases; junction bases outside the gene matches: 5. The germline gives CDR1 MNHEY, CDR2 SVGAGI. CDR3 size: 14 residues. Here the CDR3 DNA reads TGTGCCAGCAGTGACAGGGGGCGAGGGAATGAGCAGTTCTTC. Amino acid sequence: CASSDRGRGNEQFF.

The chain employs TRBV7-2 and TRBJ2-7; maybe TRBD1 (6 bases). V lost 4 bases to trimming and J lost 3 bases, with 16 bases between them. The CDR3 consists of 15 residues. Germline V gene sequence: CDR1 SGHTA, CDR2 FQGNSA. The CDR3 region has the DNA TGTGCCAGCAGCTACCGGGACACCTTATACTACGAGCAGTACTTC. Residues: CASSYRDTLYYEQYF.

The V and J genes are TRBV19 and TRBJ1-4; D possibly corresponds to TRBD1 (5 bases). This CDR3 has 18 residues. The V end was cut by 1 base, the J end by 0 bases, with 15 bases between. Germline CDR1 reads LNHDA; CDR2 reads SQIVND (reference sequence). CDR3 region: CASSIARVEYSTNEKLFF. The CDR3 DNA reads as TGTGCCAGTAGTATAGCCAGGGTTGAATACTCAACTAATGAAAAACTGTTTTTT. Combining the CDR3 with reference TRBV19 and TRBJ1-4 gives the whole variable domain DGGITQSPKYLFRKEGQNVTLSCEQNLNHDAMYWYRQDPGQGLRLIYYSQIVNDFQKGDIAEGYSVSREKKESFPLTVTSAQKNPTAFYLCASSIARVEYSTNEKLFFGSGTQLSVL.

This clone occurred once. CDR3 region: CASSVEGVFGNTIYF. The CDR3, as DNA: TGTGCCAGCAGCGTAGAGGGGGTTTTTGGAAACACCATATATTTT. The V gene is TRBV9, the J gene TRBJ1-3, with D maybe TRBD1 (6 bases). This CDR3 has 15 amino acids. Trimming took off 0 bases at V and 3 bases at J, with 10 bases between the two ends. Germline V gene sequence: CDR1 SGDLS, CDR2 YYNGEE.

The chain combines TRBV29-1 with TRBJ2-5; D is possibly TRBD2 (5 bases). CDR3 size: 12 residues. V was pared by 2 bases and J by 4 bases, with 8 bases between. Germline V CDR1 and CDR2: SQVTM, ANQGSEA. Here the CDR3 reads CSVEPSGETQYF. As DNA, the CDR3 is TGCAGCGTTGAACCCAGCGGAGAGACCCAGTACTTC.

About this clone itself: Other nucleotide sequences in the sample specify the same CDR3. The J gene is TRBJ2-5, the V gene TRBV6-5; TRBD1 aligns across 8 bases. CDR1 is MNHEY, CDR2 SVGAGI, per germline. Trimming cost V 2 bases and J 5 bases; bases outside gene matches: 7. The length of the CDR3 is 15 residues. CDR3 sequence reads: CASSYVSGGEETQYF. The CDR3 nucleotides are TGTGCCAGCAGTTACGTTTCAGGGGGCGAGGAGACCCAGTACTTC.

The chain couples TRBV11-2 to TRBJ1-1; a weak D match, TRBD1 (5 bases). The CDR3 sequence is 15 residues long. V was shortened by 1 base and J by 1 base, with 10 bases between the two germline ends. Germline V gene lookup returns CDR1 SGHAT and CDR2 FQNNGV. In DNA, the CDR3 is TGTGCCAGCAGCTTAGTTACGGGGGAGAACACTGAAGCTTTCTTT. Protein product: CASSLVTGENTEAFF. Complete variable domain (other parts from reference TRBV11-2 and TRBJ1-1): EAGVAQSPRYKIIEKRQSVAFWCNPISGHATLYWYQQILGQGPKLLIQFQNNGVVDDSQLPKDRFSAERLKGVDSTLKIQPAKLEDSAVYLCASSLVTGENTEAFFGQGTRLTVV.

The rearrangement uses TRBV2 and TRBJ2-4, with 10 bases fitting TRBD1. The CDR3 runs to 18 residues. From germline, CDR1 is SNHLY and CDR2 FYNNEI. The trim removed 8 bases at V and 0 bases at J, leaving 13 bases unmatched. CDR3: CASGIVRGTGEAKNIQYF. In nucleotides, the CDR3 is TGTGCCAGCGGTATAGTCAGGGGGACAGGGGAAGCCAAAAACATTCAGTACTTC.

The rearrangement links TRBV27 to TRBJ1-6, with D perhaps TRBD1 (5 bases). Trimming removed 5 bases at V and 10 bases at J, with 21 bases between. The CDR3 spans 16 residues. Per the germline V gene, CDR1 is MNHEY and CDR2 is SMNVEV (reference sequence). The DNA for the CDR3 is TGTGCCAGCAGTCTCAACTGGGGGGATACAGCCTCACCCCTCCACTTT. It translates to CASSLNWGDTASPLHF.

The rearrangement uses TRBV4-1 and TRBJ2-7, with 9 bases matching TRBD2. The CDR3 has 16 amino acids. Losses at the gene ends were 2 bases for V and 0 bases for J; bases not matched to a gene: 5. CDR1 is MGHRA, CDR2 YSYEKL, per germline. CDR3: CASSQTPSGNSYEQYF. CDR3 DNA sequence: TGCGCCAGCAGCCAAACCCCTAGCGGGAACTCCTACGAGCAGTACTTC.

The chain links TRBV10-2 to TRBJ2-1; 9 bases match TRBD2. The ends lost 3 bases at V and 7 bases at J; junction bases unmatched: 7. The germline V gene encodes CDR1 WSHSY and CDR2 SAAADI. This CDR3 comprises 15 residues. The CDR3 reads CASSDVAGGLNEQFF. DNA for the CDR3: TGCGCCAGCAGTGATGTGGCGGGGGGGCTTAATGAGCAGTTCTTC.

The rearrangement uses TRBV7-9 and TRBJ1-1, with D maybe TRBD1 (5 bases). V shed 1 base and J shed 6 bases, with 15 bases lying between them. The CDR3 is made up of 15 amino acids. Germline assignment: CDR1 SEHNR and CDR2 FQNEAQ (reference sequence). The CDR3 region has the DNA TGTGCCAGCAGCTTAGACCTGGGACTGTTTGCTGAAGCTTTCTTT. Its protein is CASSLDLGLFAEAFF.

The rearrangement uses TRBV7-9 and TRBJ1-4, with TRBD1 as a possible D gene (6 bases). Trimming cost V 5 bases and J 7 bases, with 23 bases left between them. Germline CDR1 is SEHNR and CDR2 is FQNEAQ (reference sequence). The CDR3 is made up of 17 amino acids. The CDR3 bases are TGTGCCAGCAGCGTGTCCCGGGACATACCTGGGGGTGAAAAACTGTTTTTT. As protein: CASSVSRDIPGGEKLFF.

This sequence joins TRBV27 and TRBJ2-3; D is possibly TRBD2 (7 bases). The V gene lost 7 bases and the J gene lost 6 bases, with 17 bases spanning the gap. Germline CDR1 is MNHEY and CDR2 is SMNVEV (reference sequence). The CDR3 runs to 14 residues. The CDR3 loop reads CASKGGMAGDTQYF. Written as DNA, the CDR3 is TGTGCCAGCAAGGGGGGGATGGCCGGGGATACGCAGTATTTT.

The gene calls are TRBV28 and TRBJ2-1; 10 bases align to TRBD2. This CDR3 contains 15 residues. The germline CDR1 and CDR2 sequences are MDHEN and SYDVKM. Losses at the gene ends were 7 bases for V and 5 bases for J; bases not matched to a gene: 8. The CDR3 loop reads CASNPLAGLNNEQFF. DNA for the CDR3: TGTGCCAGCAACCCACTAGCGGGACTAAACAATGAGCAGTTCTTC.